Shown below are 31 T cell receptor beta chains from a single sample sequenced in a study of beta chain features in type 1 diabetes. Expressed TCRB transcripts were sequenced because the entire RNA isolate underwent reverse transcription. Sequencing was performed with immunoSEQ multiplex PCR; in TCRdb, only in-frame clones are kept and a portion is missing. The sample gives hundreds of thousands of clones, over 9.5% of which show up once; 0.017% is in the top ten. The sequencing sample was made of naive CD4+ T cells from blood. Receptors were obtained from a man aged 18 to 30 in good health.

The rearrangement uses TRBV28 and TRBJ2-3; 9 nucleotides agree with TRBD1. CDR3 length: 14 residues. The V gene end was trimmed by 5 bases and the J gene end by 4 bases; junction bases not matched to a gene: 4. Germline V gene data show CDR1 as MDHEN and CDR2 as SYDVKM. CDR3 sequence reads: CASSRGQGADTQYF. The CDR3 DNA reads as TGTGCCAGCAGTCGGGGACAGGGAGCAGATACGCAGTATTTT.

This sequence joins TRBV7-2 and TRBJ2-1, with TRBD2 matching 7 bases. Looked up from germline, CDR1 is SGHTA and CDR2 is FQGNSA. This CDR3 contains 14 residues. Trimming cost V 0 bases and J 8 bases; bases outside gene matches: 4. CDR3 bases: TGTGCCAGCAGCTTAGCGCGGGGGACCCATGAGCAGTTCTTC. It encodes CASSLARGTHEQFF. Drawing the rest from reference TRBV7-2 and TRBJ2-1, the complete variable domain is GAGVSQSPSNKVTEKGKDVELRCDPISGHTALYWYRQSLGQGLEFLIYFQGNSAPDKSGLPSDRFSAERTGGSVSTLTIQRTQQEDSAVYLCASSLARGTHEQFFGPGTRLTVL.

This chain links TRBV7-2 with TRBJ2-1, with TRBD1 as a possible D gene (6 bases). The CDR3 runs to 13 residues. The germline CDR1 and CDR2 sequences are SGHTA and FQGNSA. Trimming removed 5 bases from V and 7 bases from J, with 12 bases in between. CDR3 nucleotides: TGTGCCAGCAGCATGGACAGAGGAAATGAGCAGTTCTTC. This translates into CASSMDRGNEQFF.

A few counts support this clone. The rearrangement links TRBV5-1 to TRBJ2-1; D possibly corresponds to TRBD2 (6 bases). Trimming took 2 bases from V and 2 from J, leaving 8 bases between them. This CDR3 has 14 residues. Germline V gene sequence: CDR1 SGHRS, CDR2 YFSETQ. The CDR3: CASSFAGTYNEQFF. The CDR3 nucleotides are TGCGCCAGCAGCTTTGCGGGAACCTACAATGAGCAGTTCTTC. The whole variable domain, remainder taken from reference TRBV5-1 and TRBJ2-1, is KAGVTQTPRYLIKTRGQQVTLSCSPISGHRSVSWYQQTPGQGLQFLFEYFSETQRNKGNFPGRFSGRQFSNSRSEMNVSTLELGDSALYLCASSFAGTYNEQFFGPGTRLTVL.

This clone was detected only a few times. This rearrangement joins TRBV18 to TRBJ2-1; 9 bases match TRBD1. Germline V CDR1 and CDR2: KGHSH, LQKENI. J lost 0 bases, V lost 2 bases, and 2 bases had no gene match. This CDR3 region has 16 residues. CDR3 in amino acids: CASSPRQGGSYNEQFF. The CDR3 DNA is TGTGCCAGCTCACCAAGACAGGGGGGCTCCTACAATGAGCAGTTCTTC.

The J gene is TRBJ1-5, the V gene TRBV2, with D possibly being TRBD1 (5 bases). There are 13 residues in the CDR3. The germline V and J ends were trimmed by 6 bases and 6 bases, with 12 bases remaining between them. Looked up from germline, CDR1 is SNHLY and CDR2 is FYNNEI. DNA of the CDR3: TGTGCCAGCAGGGTCGGGACTTCTCAGCCCCAGCATTTT. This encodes CASRVGTSQPQHF.

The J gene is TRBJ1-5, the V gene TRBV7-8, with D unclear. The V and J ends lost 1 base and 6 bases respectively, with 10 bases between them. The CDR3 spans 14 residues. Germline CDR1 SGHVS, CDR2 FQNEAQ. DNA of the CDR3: TGTGCCAGCAGCTTAGTTCTCTCGGTTCAGCCCCAGCATTTT. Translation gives CASSLVLSVQPQHF.

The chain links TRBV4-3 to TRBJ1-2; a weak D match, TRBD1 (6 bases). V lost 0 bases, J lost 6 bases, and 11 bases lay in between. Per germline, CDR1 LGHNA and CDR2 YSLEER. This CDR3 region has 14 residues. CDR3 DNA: TGCGCCAGCAGCCAAGAGCCCAGGGGCCATGGCTACACCTTC. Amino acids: CASSQEPRGHGYTF.

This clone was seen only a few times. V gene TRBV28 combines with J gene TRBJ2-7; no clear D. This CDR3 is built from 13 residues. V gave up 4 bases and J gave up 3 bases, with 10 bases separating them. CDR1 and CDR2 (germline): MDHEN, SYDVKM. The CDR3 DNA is TGTGCCAGCAGTTCTACCCCCGACTACGAGCAGTACTTC. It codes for CASSSTPDYEQYF.

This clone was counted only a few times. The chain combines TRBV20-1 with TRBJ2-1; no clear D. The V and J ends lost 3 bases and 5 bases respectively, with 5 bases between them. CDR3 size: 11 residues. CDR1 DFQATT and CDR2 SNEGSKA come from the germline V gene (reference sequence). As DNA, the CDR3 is TGCAGTGCTAGTTCTCACAATGAGCAGTTCTTC. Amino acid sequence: CSASSHNEQFF.

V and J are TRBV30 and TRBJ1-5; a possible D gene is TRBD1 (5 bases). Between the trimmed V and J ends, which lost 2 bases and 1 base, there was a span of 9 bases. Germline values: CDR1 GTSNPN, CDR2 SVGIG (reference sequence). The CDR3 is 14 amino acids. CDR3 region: CAWSPGLSNQPQHF. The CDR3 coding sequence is TGTGCCTGGAGTCCAGGGTTAAGCAATCAGCCCCAGCATTTT.

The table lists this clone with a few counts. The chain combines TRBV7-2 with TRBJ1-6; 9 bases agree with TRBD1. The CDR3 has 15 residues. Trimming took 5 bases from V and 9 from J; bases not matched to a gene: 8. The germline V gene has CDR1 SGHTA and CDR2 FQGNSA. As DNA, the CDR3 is TGTGCCAGCAGCCCGTGGGACAGGGCCTCTTCACCCCTCCACTTT. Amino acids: CASSPWDRASSPLHF.

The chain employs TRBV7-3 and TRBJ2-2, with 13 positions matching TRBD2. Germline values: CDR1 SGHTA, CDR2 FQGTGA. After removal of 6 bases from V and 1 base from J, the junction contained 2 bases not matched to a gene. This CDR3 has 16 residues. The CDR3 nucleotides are TGTGCCAGCAGGGGACTAGCGGGACTGAACACCGGGGAGCTGTTTTTT. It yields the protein CASRGLAGLNTGELFF.

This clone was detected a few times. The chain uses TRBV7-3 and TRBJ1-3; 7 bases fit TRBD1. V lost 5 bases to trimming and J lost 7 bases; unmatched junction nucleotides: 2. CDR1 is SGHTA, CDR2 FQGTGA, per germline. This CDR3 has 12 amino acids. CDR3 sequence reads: CASSPGGNTIYF. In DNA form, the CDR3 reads TGTGCCAGCAGCCCAGGGGGGAACACCATATATTTT.

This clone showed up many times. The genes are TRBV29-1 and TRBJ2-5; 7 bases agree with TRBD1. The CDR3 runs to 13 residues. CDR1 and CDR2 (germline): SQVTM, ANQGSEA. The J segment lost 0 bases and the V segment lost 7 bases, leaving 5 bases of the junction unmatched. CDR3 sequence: CSATGDNQETQYF. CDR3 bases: TGCAGCGCCACAGGGGACAACCAAGAGACCCAGTACTTC. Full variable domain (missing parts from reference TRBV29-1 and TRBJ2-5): SAVISQKPSRDICQRGTSLTIQCQVDSQVTMMFWYRQQPGQSLTLIATANQGSEATYESGFVIDKFPISRPNLTFSTLTVSNMSPEDSSIYLCSATGDNQETQYFGPGTRLLVL.

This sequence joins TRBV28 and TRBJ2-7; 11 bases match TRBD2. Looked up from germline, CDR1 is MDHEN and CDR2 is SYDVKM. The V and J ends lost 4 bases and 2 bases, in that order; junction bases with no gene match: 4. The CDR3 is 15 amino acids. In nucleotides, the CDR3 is TGTGCCAGCAGTTCTACTAGCGGGAGACCCTACGAGCAGTACTTC. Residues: CASSSTSGRPYEQYF. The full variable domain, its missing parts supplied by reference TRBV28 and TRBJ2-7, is DVKVTQSSRYLVKRTGEKVFLECVQDMDHENMFWYRQDPGLGLRLIYFSYDVKMKEKGDIPEGYSVSREKKERFSLILESASTNQTSMYLCASSSTSGRPYEQYFGPGTRLTVT.

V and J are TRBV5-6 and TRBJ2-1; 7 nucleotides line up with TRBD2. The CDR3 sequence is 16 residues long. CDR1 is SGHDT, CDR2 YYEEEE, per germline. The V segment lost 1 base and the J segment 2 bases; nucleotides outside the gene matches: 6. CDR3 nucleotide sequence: TGTGCCAGCAGCTTGATTGCGGGGGAGCCCTACAATGAGCAGTTCTTC. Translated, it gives CASSLIAGEPYNEQFF.

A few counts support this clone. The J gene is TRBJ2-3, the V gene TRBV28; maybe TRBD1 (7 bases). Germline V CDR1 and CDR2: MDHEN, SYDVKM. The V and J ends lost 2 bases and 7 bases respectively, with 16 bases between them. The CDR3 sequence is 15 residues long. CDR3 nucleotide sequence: TGTGCCAGCAGTTTAGGGGGGACAGTCGTTAATACGCAGTATTTT. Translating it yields CASSLGGTVVNTQYF.

CDR3 protein: CASSWGTSTGELFF. CDR3 coding DNA: TGTGCCAGCAGCTGGGGGACTAGCACCGGGGAGCTGTTTTTT. The chain combines TRBV7-9 with TRBJ2-2; 8 bases agree with TRBD2. Germline V gene lookup returns CDR1 SEHNR and CDR2 FQNEAQ (reference sequence). V gave up 4 bases and J gave up 4 bases; unmatched junction bases: 2. The CDR3 has 14 amino acids.

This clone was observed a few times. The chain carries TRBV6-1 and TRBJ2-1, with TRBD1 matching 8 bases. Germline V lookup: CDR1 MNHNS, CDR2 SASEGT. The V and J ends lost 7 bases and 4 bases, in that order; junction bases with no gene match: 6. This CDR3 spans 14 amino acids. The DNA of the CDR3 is TGTGCCAGCAATGCGAGGACAGGGTACAATGAGCAGTTCTTC. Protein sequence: CASNARTGYNEQFF.

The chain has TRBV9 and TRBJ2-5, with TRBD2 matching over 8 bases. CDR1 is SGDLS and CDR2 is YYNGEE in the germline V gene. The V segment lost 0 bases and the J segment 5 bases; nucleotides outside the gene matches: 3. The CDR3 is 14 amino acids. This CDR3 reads CASSVESGGETQYF. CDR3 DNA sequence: TGTGCCAGCAGCGTAGAATCGGGGGGGGAGACCCAGTACTTC.

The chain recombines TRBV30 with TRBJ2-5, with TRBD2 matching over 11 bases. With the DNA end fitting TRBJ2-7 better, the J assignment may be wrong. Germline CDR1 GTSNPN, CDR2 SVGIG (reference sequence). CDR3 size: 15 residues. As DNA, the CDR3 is TGTGCCCAAAGGGGCCCAACTAGCGGGAGTGGCGAGCAGTACTTC. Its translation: CAQRGPTSGSGEQYF.

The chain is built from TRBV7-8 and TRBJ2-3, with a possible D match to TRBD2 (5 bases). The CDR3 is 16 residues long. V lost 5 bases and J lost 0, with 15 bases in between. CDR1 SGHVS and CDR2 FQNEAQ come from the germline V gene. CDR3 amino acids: CASSPWRLTSTDTQYF. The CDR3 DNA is TGTGCCAGCAGCCCCTGGAGACTAACTAGCACAGATACGCAGTATTTT.

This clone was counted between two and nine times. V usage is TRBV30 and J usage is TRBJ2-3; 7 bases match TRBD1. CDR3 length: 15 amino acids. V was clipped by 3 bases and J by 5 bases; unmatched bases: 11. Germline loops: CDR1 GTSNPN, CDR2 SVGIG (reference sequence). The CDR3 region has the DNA TGTGCCTGGAGCCAGGGGGTTACAGGGGAAGATACGCAGTATTTT. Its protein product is CAWSQGVTGEDTQYF.

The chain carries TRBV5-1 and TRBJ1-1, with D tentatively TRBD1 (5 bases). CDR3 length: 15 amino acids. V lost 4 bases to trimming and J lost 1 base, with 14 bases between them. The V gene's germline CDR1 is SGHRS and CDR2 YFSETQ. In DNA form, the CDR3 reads TGCGCCAGCAGCGTAGGAGGGGCGGGGAACACTGAAGCTTTCTTT. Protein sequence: CASSVGGAGNTEAFF.

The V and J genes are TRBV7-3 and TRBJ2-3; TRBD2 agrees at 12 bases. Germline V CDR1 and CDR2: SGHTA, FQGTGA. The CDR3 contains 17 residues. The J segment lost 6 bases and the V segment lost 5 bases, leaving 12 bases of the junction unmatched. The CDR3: CASSKKATSGRGDTQYF. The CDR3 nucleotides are TGTGCCAGCAGCAAAAAAGCGACTAGCGGGAGAGGGGATACGCAGTATTTT.

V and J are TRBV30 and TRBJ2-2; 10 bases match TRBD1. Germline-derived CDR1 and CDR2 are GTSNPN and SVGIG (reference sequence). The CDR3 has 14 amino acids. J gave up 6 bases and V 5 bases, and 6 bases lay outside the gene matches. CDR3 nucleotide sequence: TGTGCCTGGGACAGGGGGCTCGATGCCGGGGAGCTGTTTTTT. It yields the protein CAWDRGLDAGELFF.

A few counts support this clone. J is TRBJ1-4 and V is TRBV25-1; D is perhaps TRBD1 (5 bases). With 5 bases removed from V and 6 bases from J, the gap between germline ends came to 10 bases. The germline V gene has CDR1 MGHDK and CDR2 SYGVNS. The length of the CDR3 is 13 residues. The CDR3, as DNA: TGTGCCAGCAGTAAAATAGGGGATGAAAAACTGTTTTTT. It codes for CASSKIGDEKLFF.

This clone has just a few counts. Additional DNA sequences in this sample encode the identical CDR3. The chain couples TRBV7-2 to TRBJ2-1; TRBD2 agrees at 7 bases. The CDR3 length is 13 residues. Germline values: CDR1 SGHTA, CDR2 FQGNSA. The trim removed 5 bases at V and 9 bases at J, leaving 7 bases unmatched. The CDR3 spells CASSPRSGGEQFF. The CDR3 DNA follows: TGTGCCAGCAGCCCCCGGTCGGGAGGTGAGCAGTTCTTC.

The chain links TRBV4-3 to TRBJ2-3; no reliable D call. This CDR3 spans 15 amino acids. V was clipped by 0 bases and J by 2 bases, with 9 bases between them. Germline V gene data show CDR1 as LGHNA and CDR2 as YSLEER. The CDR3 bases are TGCGCCAGCAGCCAAGATTGGGCTCCCACAGATACGCAGTATTTT. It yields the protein CASSQDWAPTDTQYF.

The CDR3 DNA sequence: TGTGCCAGCAGCTCCCTGGTCGCGGGAGGGAGCACAGATACGCAGTATTTT. Translating gives CASSSLVAGGSTDTQYF. This rearrangement joins TRBV9 to TRBJ2-3, with 9 bases aligning to TRBD2. Per germline, CDR1 SGDLS and CDR2 YYNGEE. The CDR3 consists of 17 residues. V lost 4 bases to trimming and J lost 0 bases; unmatched junction nucleotides: 9.